The present T cell receptor beta chain was sequenced within a study of T-cell reconstitution after alpha-beta-depleted transplantation in children. Overall study findings and caveats: Several hundred graft clones that had expanded were reportedly the source of alpha-beta T cells about two months after transplant.

On this clonotype: Its target is unknown.

Construction of the TCRbeta library involved unique molecular identifiers. One entry per CDR3 protein, called by TCRdb with MiXCR from the PCR reads. The sample contains around 450,000 distinct CDR3 sequences, more than 9% of which appear only once. Germline V CDR1 and CDR2: LNHDA, SQIVND (reference sequence). CDR3 length equals 15 residues. Trimming removed 5 bases at V and 0 bases at J, with 8 bases between. The sample was PBMCs, taken before TCRalphabeta/CD19-depleted stem cell transplant. This clonotype was sampled from a child aged 2 to 10 with inherited bone marrow failure, due to receive a stem cell transplant. The chain uses TRBV19 and TRBJ2-6; D gene ambiguous. The CDR3 loop reads CASSPQISGANVLTF. In DNA, the CDR3 is TGTGCCAGTAGTCCCCAGATCTCTGGGGCCAACGTCCTGACTTTC.